This T cell receptor beta chain is from a study of human T cells and chemical hapten exposure (dated by TCRdb to the early 2020s). Concerning the study at large: For sensitization, 2% DPC in acetone was applied to a 2 cm by 2 cm area of upper inner arm skin. Weekly therapeutic DPC doses were additionally applied to the scalp of patients throughout the approximately 24-week study period. Patch testing was performed on the upper back with Finn chambers containing 0.01% DPC, and the patch tests were scored after 6 days according to International Contact Dermatitis Research Group standards. Alopecia areata with under or over 50% scalp involvement, alopecia totalis and alopecia universalis were represented in the patient cohort, which was mostly female. The libraries were sequenced as a pool, and the TCR yield per sample differed mostly because of small variations in library volumes within the pool. In alopecia patients, the study followed how the peripheral blood TCR repertoire changed in vivo over primary and secondary sensitization to diphenylcyclopropenone (DPC), a hapten. Patient blood was sampled pre-sensitization (week 0) and at 2, 6 and about 24 weeks after DPC sensitization. For TCR sequencing, blood came from 25 to 35 alopecia patients at anywhere from one to four time points (pre-sensitization, 2, 6 and 24 weeks). General findings and caveats noted by the study authors: Compared with pre-sensitization or healthy control sets, expanded TCRs formed significantly more large CDR3 similarity clusters, which is consistent with antigen-driven responses. DPC sensitization did not change the number of TCRs with a frequency above 1 in 1000, and there was no evidence of changes in global repertoire structure. Repeated subsampling changed both the strength of the expansion versus patch-test correlation and the threshold at which the correlation became significant. A positive correlation was found between the number of PT1 expanded TCRs and patch test score, with significance reached at thresholds 8, 16 and 32 but not 4. Alopecia, a presumed autoimmune disease, was present in all patients, so the immune response of the patients might differ from that of healthy individuals.

This clonotype was seen more than once but under ten times. No antigen is known for it. The sample holds no much larger clone one base away, and base qualities are not on file. The germline V gene encodes CDR1 LGHNA and CDR2 YSLEER. V and J lose 0 bases and 5 bases, and a span of 8 bases separates them. The CDR3 contains 13 residues, cysteine and phenylalanine counted. CDR3 DNA is the only sequence kept; it has 39 bases, read in frame from the first base. Library construction relied on RACE. Data came from a NextSeq 500. During library preparation, unique molecular identifiers were attached to individual cDNA molecules so that TCRs could be counted quantitatively and reproducibly. From each blood RNA sample, both TCR alpha and TCR beta chains were sequenced. On the authors' methods: Samples had a median of about 90,000 TCRs, with a range from roughly 20,000 to 700,000. V, J and CDR3 annotation of the TCR reads was performed with the Decombinator software suite. To make PS versus PT1 abundance plots, every sample was subsampled to the same number of TCRs (28,000). Expanded TCRs were defined as absent before sensitization and observed at least eight times at the 2-week time point. The public reads were quality trimmed at Q25 with fastp and then assembled into clones with MiXCR by TCRdb, keeping productive beta chains. Each entry merges the rows of one CDR3 protein and shows their most common DNA and genes. These V and J calls derive from TCRdb rather than the authors' analysis. The sample yields fewer than 350,000 distinct CDR3 sequences; roughly 7.4% were counted once. Jointly, the top ten make up around 1.2% of the sample.

The time point tag for this specimen amounts to: pre-sensitization, week 0. This specimen's treatment or condition label, interpreted: therapeutic diphenylcyclopropenone sensitization with weekly scalp DPC. At every patch-test visit, the blood draw took place before the patch test was put on. Patients were considered eligible if aged 18 to 70, diagnosed with alopecia and deemed suitable for DPC therapy, and patients were excluded if pregnant. Total RNA was isolated from unfractionated whole blood collected in Tempus Blood RNA tubes. This receptor was identified in a man aged 18 to 30 with alopecia areata. Some clones in this sample may be carry-over from other donors' samples. Sequenced material: whole blood, taken in connection with sensitization to the hapten diphenylcyclopropenone (DPC). The chain couples TRBV4-3 to TRBJ2-7; the D gene identity is not certain. The sequence in DNA is TGCGCCAGCAGCCAAGATAAGGAAGACGAGCAGTACTTC. Its coded protein is CASSQDKEDEQYF.